The present TCR beta chain was sequenced within a study of CD8 T cells in Susac syndrome. This clonotype has a single count. Germline V gives CDR1 DFQATT, CDR2 SNEGSKA (reference sequence). There are 12 residues in the CDR3. Trimming cost V 6 bases and J 7 bases, with 16 bases left between them. RNA totalling about 0.5 to 1 ug underwent reverse transcription with random hexamers. Amplification of TCR beta CDR3 spanned 54 Vbeta and 13 Jbeta via immunoSEQ multiplex PCR. TCRdb re-called the immunoSEQ multiplex PCR reads with MiXCR, one entry per CDR3 protein. The sample shows about 210,000 distinct CDR3 sequences, nearly 97% of them seen only once. The patients who served as multiple sclerosis controls were treatment-naive and had stable or active relapsing-remitting disease that fulfilled the revised McDonald criteria. Negative isolation was used for CD8+ and CD4+ T cells, and FACS enrichment was applied to TEMRA cells.

Sequencing was done on a sample of CD4+ T cells from PBMCs. This receptor was taken from a human donor with multiple sclerosis. V usage is TRBV20-1 and J usage is TRBJ2-7; D may be TRBD1 (7 bases). CDR3 sequence reads: CSAEGAGNEQYF. Here the CDR3 DNA reads TGCAGTGCGGAGGGGGCAGGGAATGAGCAGTACTTC.